The entry below gives a single T cell receptor beta chain sequence along with its context. Random-hexamer reverse transcription was applied to about 0.5 to 1 ug RNA. Amplification of TCR beta CDR3 spanned 54 Vbeta and 13 Jbeta via immunoSEQ multiplex PCR. TCRdb recomputed calls from the immunoSEQ multiplex PCR reads with MiXCR, one row per CDR3 protein. Of roughly 150,000 distinct CDR3 sequences in the sample, approximately 93% were seen once. TCR beta sequences were obtained from blood CD8+ and CD4+ T cells. Treatment-naive patients with stable or active relapsing-remitting disease served as multiple sclerosis controls. Negative isolation yielded the CD8+ and CD4+ T cells, while FACS enriched the TEMRA cells. This specimen comes from a study of CD8 T cells in Susac syndrome. Sequencing was done on a sample of CD4+ T cells from PBMCs. The TCR sequence derives from a human donor with multiple sclerosis.

The CDR3 nucleotides read TGCGCCAGCAGGGAAGGGAACGAGCAGTACTTC. This codes for CASREGNEQYF. The chain uses TRBV5-1 and TRBJ2-7; D gene unclear. Looked up from germline, CDR1 is SGHRS and CDR2 is YFSETQ. This CDR3 contains 11 residues. V dropped 5 bases and J dropped 5 bases, with 8 bases sitting between them.